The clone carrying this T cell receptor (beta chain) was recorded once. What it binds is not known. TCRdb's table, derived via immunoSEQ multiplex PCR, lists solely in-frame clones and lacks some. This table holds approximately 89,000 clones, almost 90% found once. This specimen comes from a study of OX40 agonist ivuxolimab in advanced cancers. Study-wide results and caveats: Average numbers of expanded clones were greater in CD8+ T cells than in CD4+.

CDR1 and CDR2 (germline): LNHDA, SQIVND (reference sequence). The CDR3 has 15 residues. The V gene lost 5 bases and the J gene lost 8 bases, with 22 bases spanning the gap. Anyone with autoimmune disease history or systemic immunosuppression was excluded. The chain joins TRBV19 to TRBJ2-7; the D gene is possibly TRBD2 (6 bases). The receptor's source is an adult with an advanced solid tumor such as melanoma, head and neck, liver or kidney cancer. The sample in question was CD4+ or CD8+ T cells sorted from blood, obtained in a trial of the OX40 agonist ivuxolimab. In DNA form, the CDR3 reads TGTGCCAGTAGTTTCACCTCGGGACTCCCTACGAAGCAGTACTTC. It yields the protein CASSFTSGLPTKQYF.